The text below deals with one T cell receptor beta chain. The data were produced by immunoSEQ multiplex PCR, yet TCRdb's version contains in-frame clones alone and is incomplete. The repertoire has approximately 97,000 clones, 70% to 90% of them found once; the top ten carry 15% to 20%. Trimming removed 3 bases from V and 1 base from J; junction bases left unmatched: 12. The CDR3 is 17 amino acids. CDR1 and CDR2 (germline): LNHDA, SQIVND (reference sequence). The sample belongs to a study of control samples from healthy donors and cancer patients. The receptor was derived from a man aged 25-45 years in good health. This sequence joins TRBV19 and TRBJ2-7; 7 nucleotides line up with TRBD1. The source material was blood. The CDR3 loop reads CASSIFVRPGGSYEQYF. The CDR3 DNA reads TGTGCCAGTAGTATCTTCGTAAGGCCAGGGGGATCCTACGAGCAGTACTTC.